This paragraph reports one TCR beta chain. How the authors handled the data: The assay estimated nucleated cells by amplifying reference gene primers. Sequencing used immunoSEQ multiplex PCR; TCRdb keeps in-frame clones, though not all of them. V, J and clone size are taken as reported in that table, and D and trimming were inferred from the DNA itself. The repertoire holds 200,000 or so clones, with more than 65% as singletons. The sample is drawn from a study of blood T cell repertoires in COVID-19. Study information: PBMCs, B-cell-depleted T cells, or T cells were the source of the cDNA or gDNA that made up the material.

V lost 7 bases and J 1 base, leaving 7 bases between the germline ends. The CDR3 extends over 12 amino acids. The V and J genes are TRBV12-3 or TRBV12-4 and TRBJ1-1; D call uncertain. This receptor was taken from a woman aged 55-69 years with acute or convalescent COVID-19. Sequencing was carried out using peripheral blood. CDR3 sequence: CASKLPNTEAFF. The CDR3 nucleotides are TGTGCCAGCAAACTCCCGAACACTGAAGCTTTCTTT.